These 25 T cell receptor beta chains were all obtained from the same sample, sequenced in a study of sequential checkpoint blockade in melanoma. Profiled with immunoSEQ multiplex PCR; TCRdb holds only in-frame clones, not every one. The table records some 3,700 clones, under 20% of them present only once. The treatment: randomized to nivolumab then ipilimumab (arm A) or the reverse (arm B). The sequencing used tumor tissue (inferred from file names), collected from a patient given nivolumab and ipilimumab in sequence. The receptors derive from a human patient with melanoma. Some clones in this sample may be carry-over from other donors' samples.

Relative to its sample, this clone is medium-sized. The chain couples TRBV28 to TRBJ2-1; D gene unclear. Germline V CDR1 and CDR2: MDHEN, SYDVKM. The CDR3 spans 16 residues. V was trimmed by 7 bases and J by 0 bases, leaving 16 bases between them. The chain's CDR3 is CASTEIVESSYNEQFF. Here the CDR3 DNA reads TGTGCCAGCACCGAAATCGTGGAAAGCTCCTACAATGAGCAGTTCTTC.

The chain couples TRBV28 to TRBJ1-3; D gene uncertain. Germline V gene data show CDR1 as MDHEN and CDR2 as SYDVKM. Between the trimmed V and J ends, which lost 6 bases and 0 bases, there was a span of 12 bases. CDR3 length: 15 residues. The CDR3 spells CASSRPGISGNTIYF. The DNA of the CDR3 is TGTGCCAGCAGCCGTCCGGGAATCTCTGGAAACACCATATATTTT.

The rearrangement joins TRBV19 to TRBJ2-3; TRBD2 is a possible D gene (6 bases). Between the trimmed V and J ends, which lost 6 bases and 4 bases, there was a span of 23 bases. The CDR3 consists of 17 residues. CDR1 LNHDA and CDR2 SQIVND come from the germline V gene (reference sequence). This CDR3 reads CASRTTQGGIGPDTQYF. The CDR3 region has the DNA TGTGCCAGTAGGACCACCCAGGGAGGAATTGGCCCAGATACGCAGTATTTT.

The rearrangement uses TRBV19 and TRBJ2-5; TRBD1 matches 7 bases. Germline values: CDR1 LNHDA, CDR2 SQIVND (reference sequence). CDR3 length: 14 amino acids. J gave up 7 bases and V 2 bases, and 7 bases lay outside the gene matches. This chain's CDR3 is CASSISQGSVTQYF. DNA for the CDR3: TGTGCCAGTAGTATATCACAGGGGAGCGTGACCCAGTACTTC.

This clone occurred a few times. This chain connects TRBV10-3 to TRBJ2-7; D gene unclear. Germline CDR1 and CDR2: ENHRY and SYGVKD. The CDR3 spans 14 residues. V dropped 0 bases and J dropped 5 bases, with 11 bases sitting between them. CDR3 sequence: CAISESAGFNEQYF. DNA of the CDR3: TGTGCCATCAGTGAGTCGGCTGGGTTCAACGAGCAGTACTTC.

The rearrangement joins TRBV11-3 to TRBJ1-2; 8 bases align to TRBD1. Trimming cost V 5 bases and J 1 base; bases outside gene matches: 6. CDR3 length: 15 residues. Germline values: CDR1 SGHNT, CDR2 YENEEA. DNA for the CDR3: TGTGCCAGCAGCCCTCGACAGGGGTATAACTATGGCTACACCTTC. Translating gives CASSPRQGYNYGYTF.

The chain links TRBV6-8 to TRBJ1-1, with TRBD1 matching over 7 bases. The CDR3 spans 15 residues. Germline V gives CDR1 MNHGY, CDR2 SAAAGT. The ends lost 6 bases at V and 5 bases at J; junction bases unmatched: 12. CDR3 amino acids: CASSLFRQGETEAFF. The DNA of the CDR3 is TGTGCCAGCAGCCTCTTTCGACAGGGAGAAACTGAAGCTTTCTTT.

For the CDR3, the DNA is TGTGCCAGCAGCTTCGCTAGCGGGGGAGATACGCAGTATTTT. It specifies CASSFASGGDTQYF. V and J are TRBV11-3 and TRBJ2-3; 10 bases line up with TRBD2. The ends lost 3 bases at V and 5 bases at J; junction bases unmatched: 2. CDR1 is SGHNT, CDR2 YENEEA, per germline. The CDR3 length is 14 residues.

In this sample, this clone is medium-sized. The V and J genes are TRBV6-8 and TRBJ2-3, with TRBD2 matching 8 bases. The CDR3 is made up of 16 amino acids. V lost 5 bases and J lost 2; bases outside the gene matches: 9. Germline V gene lookup returns CDR1 MNHGY and CDR2 SAAAGT. CDR3 coding DNA: TGTGCCAGCAGTAAGTCGGTAGCGGGGCACACAGATACGCAGTATTTT. It translates to CASSKSVAGHTDTQYF.

The chain is built from TRBV29-1 and TRBJ2-7, with TRBD1 matching over 7 bases. Germline V lookup: CDR1 SQVTM, CDR2 ANQGSEA. V lost 1 base, J lost 3 bases, and 0 bases stayed unmatched. The CDR3 extends over 12 amino acids. The CDR3 coding sequence is TGCAGCGTTGAAGCAGGGGGCTACGAGCAGTACTTC. Protein: CSVEAGGYEQYF.

The chain recombines TRBV5-1 with TRBJ2-1; D remains ambiguous. The length of the CDR3 is 15 residues. V was pared by 4 bases and J by 2 bases, with 13 bases between. Germline-derived CDR1 and CDR2 are SGHRS and YFSETQ. CDR3 amino acids: CASSQGNRAYNEQFF. The CDR3, as DNA: TGCGCCAGCAGCCAAGGCAATAGGGCCTACAATGAGCAGTTCTTC.

This clone was found a few times. This sequence joins TRBV6-8 and TRBJ2-7; 9 bases fit TRBD2. CDR3 length: 14 residues. Looked up from germline, CDR1 is MNHGY and CDR2 is SAAAGT. With 6 bases clipped from V and 4 bases from J, the junction kept 7 bases outside the gene matches. CDR3 coding DNA: TGTGCCAGCAGACCTAGCGGGGAGAATTACGAGCAGTACTTC. It encodes CASRPSGENYEQYF.

This clone has a count of ten or more. The chain recombines TRBV11-3 with TRBJ2-4; 7 bases are shared with TRBD2. The CDR3 covers 17 residues. Germline CDR1 and CDR2: SGHNT and YENEEA. V shed 5 bases, J shed 5 bases, and the junction held 15 bases outside the gene matches. The CDR3 region has the DNA TGTGCCAGCAGCCCGAGAGGGGAGCGGGGCCTAGAAAACATTCAGTACTTC. Its protein is CASSPRGERGLENIQYF.

This clone is categorized as medium-sized (0.01 to 0.1%). The J gene is TRBJ1-4, the V gene TRBV11-3, with D maybe TRBD1 (6 bases). The ends were cut back, 1 base at V and 11 bases at J, with 17 bases in the middle. The length of the CDR3 is 15 residues. Germline CDR1 and CDR2: SGHNT and YENEEA. This CDR3 is CASSLVNLVQGKLFF. CDR3 in DNA: TGTGCCAGCAGCTTAGTGAACCTGGTTCAGGGGAAACTGTTTTTT.

Relative to its sample, this clone is medium-sized. The chain combines TRBV6-8 with TRBJ2-7; 8 bases map to TRBD1. Germline trimming cut 7 bases from V and 6 bases from J; bases unmatched to any gene: 14. CDR3 length equals 15 residues. Germline assignment: CDR1 MNHGY and CDR2 SAAAGT. The DNA for the CDR3 is TGTGCCAGCACCAGTAGGCGGCAGGGGGCGCGCGAGCAGTACTTC. The encoded protein is CASTSRRQGAREQYF.

Many counts were recorded for this clone. This chain joins TRBV4-1 and TRBJ1-5; D unresolved. Per germline, CDR1 MGHRA and CDR2 YSYEKL. This CDR3 has 15 residues. The germline V and J ends were trimmed by 0 bases and 6 bases, with 12 bases remaining between them. The CDR3 spells CASSQDRWGSQPQHF. CDR3 nucleotides: TGCGCCAGCAGCCAAGATCGATGGGGAAGTCAGCCCCAGCATTTT.

This clone appeared a few times. The chain has TRBV19 and TRBJ2-2; maybe TRBD2 (6 bases). CDR1 is LNHDA, CDR2 SQIVND, per germline (reference sequence). The ends were cut back, 3 bases at V and 7 bases at J, with 9 bases in the middle. CDR3 length: 13 residues. As DNA, the CDR3 is TGTGCCAGTAGTATCAGACTAGGCGGGGAGCTGTTTTTT. This gives the protein CASSIRLGGELFF.

This clone occurred many times. This chain connects TRBV11-3 to TRBJ2-3; no definite D call. There are 16 residues in the CDR3. The germline V and J ends were trimmed by 3 bases and 5 bases, with 18 bases remaining between them. The germline CDR1 and CDR2 sequences are SGHNT and YENEEA. CDR3 nucleotides: TGTGCCAGCAGCTTGAGTTACGGGCAGAAGGTAGATACGCAGTATTTT. Its translation is CASSLSYGQKVDTQYF. Looking up the rest from reference TRBV11-3 and TRBJ2-3 gives the full variable domain: EAGVVQSPRYKIIEKKQPVAFWCNPISGHNTLYWYLQNLGQGPELLIRYENEEAVDDSQLPKDRFSAERLKGVDSTLKIQPAELGDSAVYLCASSLSYGQKVDTQYFGPGTRLTVL.

On this clone itself: At the DNA level, this CDR3 is encoded by other sequences in the same sample as well. This chain joins TRBV6-8 and TRBJ2-1; tentatively, D is TRBD2 (6 bases). Germline V CDR1 and CDR2: MNHGY, SAAAGT. This CDR3 is built from 14 residues. Trimming shortened V by 0 bases and J by 5 bases, and 8 bases separated the two germline ends. The CDR3 DNA reads as TGTGCCAGCAGTTACTCCGCGGGAAACAATGAGCAGTTCTTC. Translated, it gives CASSYSAGNNEQFF.

In its sample, this clone was seen many times. The chain combines TRBV6-8 with TRBJ1-2; a possible D gene is TRBD1 (6 bases). The V gene lost 2 bases and the J gene lost 4 bases, with 11 bases spanning the gap. The CDR3 consists of 14 residues. Looked up from germline, CDR1 is MNHGY and CDR2 is SAAAGT. The CDR3 coding sequence is TGTGCCAGCAGTTACGGGGGCAGAAGCTATGGCTACACCTTC. Translation gives CASSYGGRSYGYTF.

Sample share makes this clone medium-sized (0.01 to 0.1%). The chain has TRBV11-3 and TRBJ2-7, with a tentative D call TRBD1 (5 bases). The V gene's germline CDR1 is SGHNT and CDR2 YENEEA. The V end lost 1 base, the J end lost 4 bases, and 14 bases lay between the germline ends. The CDR3 totals 15 residues. Written as DNA, the CDR3 is TGTGCCAGCAGCTTAGTTCAGGGCCGTTTTTACGAGCAGTACTTC. Its protein product is CASSLVQGRFYEQYF.

The chain joins TRBV28 to TRBJ2-7; D call uncertain. Trimming pared 5 bases from V and 6 bases from J, leaving 14 bases between. This CDR3 contains 13 residues. Germline-derived CDR1 and CDR2 are MDHEN and SYDVKM. DNA for the CDR3: TGTGCCAGCAGTCCAAGGACGGCAATCGAGCAGTACTTC. Translation: CASSPRTAIEQYF.

A few counts support this clone. This sequence joins TRBV9 and TRBJ2-2, with a weak D call TRBD1 (5 bases). The CDR3 has 15 amino acids. Per the germline V gene, CDR1 is SGDLS and CDR2 is YYNGEE. Trimming pared 3 bases from V and 0 bases from J, leaving 9 bases between. CDR3 amino acids: CASSASGTNTGELFF. In nucleotides, the CDR3 is TGTGCCAGCAGCGCCTCAGGGACGAACACCGGGGAGCTGTTTTTT.

In this sample, this clone turned up a few times. This sequence joins TRBV29-1 and TRBJ1-4, with D perhaps matching TRBD1 (5 bases). V was clipped by 6 bases and J by 6 bases, with 20 bases between them. Germline CDR1 reads SQVTM; CDR2 reads ANQGSEA. This CDR3 comprises 15 residues. CDR3 residues: CSVRGRGFGDEKLFF. In DNA, the CDR3 is TGCAGCGTCCGGGGCCGGGGCTTTGGCGATGAAAAACTGTTTTTT.

V and J are TRBV18 and TRBJ1-3; possibly TRBD1 for D (5 bases). CDR1 is KGHSH and CDR2 is LQKENI in the germline V gene. Trimming left V 6 bases short and J 4 bases short, with 16 bases between. This CDR3 is 15 amino acids long. The CDR3: CASSRPGVLGNTIYF. In DNA form, the CDR3 reads TGTGCCAGCTCGCGCCCGGGGGTCCTGGGAAACACCATATATTTT.